A single T cell receptor beta chain is shown here with its context. Original processing notes: Estimated nucleated cell counts came from reference gene primer amplification. The assay was immunoSEQ multiplex PCR, and TCRdb's table has in-frame clones only and misses some. That table furnishes V, J and clone size, whereas the DNA furnished D and trimming. The sample lists around 200,000 clones; over 80% were seen once. V was pared by 4 bases and J by 2 bases, with 9 bases between. Germline V gene data show CDR1 as MDHEN and CDR2 as SYDVKM. The CDR3 runs to 13 residues. The data are from a study of blood T cell repertoires in COVID-19. Study background: There were acute and convalescent COVID-19 samples, and they came from the United States, Italy and Spain.

The J gene is TRBJ2-7, the V gene TRBV28; D is unclear. This sequence was found in a woman between 40 and 50 years old with acute or convalescent COVID-19. Sequencing was done on a sample of peripheral blood. CDR3 sequence reads: CASSWYRAYEQYF. In DNA form, the CDR3 reads TGTGCCAGCAGTTGGTACAGAGCCTACGAGCAGTACTTC. The whole variable domain, filled in from reference TRBV28 and TRBJ2-7, reads DVKVTQSSRYLVKRTGEKVFLECVQDMDHENMFWYRQDPGLGLRLIYFSYDVKMKEKGDIPEGYSVSREKKERFSLILESASTNQTSMYLCASSWYRAYEQYFGPGTRLTVT.